This T cell receptor beta chain derives from a study of OX40 agonist ivuxolimab in advanced cancers. Produced via immunoSEQ multiplex PCR; TCRdb's table is partial and in-frame only. The sample records 30,000 to 45,000 clones, roughly nine tenths being singletons. Of note for this clone: The antigen remains unidentified.

General study points: Partial responders receiving 0.1-3.0 mg/kg showed among the lowest clonal expansion. Also showing low normalized T-cell clonal expansion were some of the nonresponders. In the expanded peripheral T cells, antigen specificity was never determined.

The germline CDR1 and CDR2 sequences are SGHAT and FQNNGV. J gave up 5 bases and V 5 bases, and 8 bases lay outside the gene matches. CDR3 length: 15 residues. The V gene is TRBV11-2, the J gene TRBJ2-3, with TRBD2 matching 9 bases. The receptor was isolated from an adult with an advanced solid tumor such as melanoma, head and neck, liver or kidney cancer. The sample consisted of CD4+ or CD8+ T cells sorted from blood, taken in a trial of the OX40 agonist ivuxolimab. CDR3: CASSVSGRRIDTQYF. CDR3 DNA: TGTGCCAGCAGCGTTAGCGGGAGACGTATAGATACGCAGTATTTT. Full variable domain (missing parts from reference TRBV11-2 and TRBJ2-3): EAGVAQSPRYKIIEKRQSVAFWCNPISGHATLYWYQQILGQGPKLLIQFQNNGVVDDSQLPKDRFSAERLKGVDSTLKIQPAKLEDSAVYLCASSVSGRRIDTQYFGPGTRLTVL.